This T cell receptor (beta chain) was sequenced in a study of blood T cell repertoires in COVID-19. Whole-study context: Sources were T cells, B-cell-depleted T cells, or PBMCs; the material itself was cDNA or gDNA.

The repertoire was sequenced with immunoSEQ multiplex PCR; TCRdb's copy has only in-frame clones and lacks some. The top ten clones hold about 5.2% of a sample with 250,000 to 400,000 clones, 70% to 90% of them seen once. This clone was detected only once. The CDR3 extends over 15 amino acids. V was shortened by 7 bases and J by 2 bases, with 18 bases between the two germline ends. CDR1 is ENHRY, CDR2 SYGVKD, per germline. Material: PBMCs or T cells enriched from blood (not recorded which). The receptor's source is a woman in her twenties or thirties who had recovered from COVID-19. The gene calls are TRBV10-3 and TRBJ2-7; maybe TRBD2 (7 bases). The chain's CDR3 is CAINQRRGAPYEQYF. As DNA, the CDR3 is TGTGCCATCAACCAACGCCGGGGGGCCCCCTACGAGCAGTACTTC.